A single sample is the source of the 27 T cell receptor beta chains below, sequenced in a study of sequential checkpoint blockade in melanoma. The method was immunoSEQ multiplex PCR; TCRdb's version includes in-frame clones alone and lacks a portion of them. The sample has several thousand clones; roughly 20% are singletons. Sample treatment: randomized to nivolumab then ipilimumab (arm A) or the reverse (arm B). The material sequenced was tumor tissue (inferred from file names), taken from a patient given nivolumab and ipilimumab in sequence. The receptors were gathered from a human donor with melanoma.

Judged by abundance, this clone is large. The CDR3 is CASSSVPSATNEKLFF. The CDR3, as DNA: TGTGCCAGCAGCTCCGTGCCGTCAGCAACTAATGAAAAACTGTTTTTT. J is TRBJ1-4 and V is TRBV11-3; D ambiguous. This CDR3 contains 16 residues. V lost 4 bases and J lost 0, with 12 bases in between. Per the germline V gene, CDR1 is SGHNT and CDR2 is YENEEA.

The gene calls are TRBV28 and TRBJ1-1, with 8 bases that match TRBD1. CDR3 size: 15 residues. CDR1 MDHEN and CDR2 SYDVKM come from the germline V gene. The ends lost 4 bases at V and 3 bases at J; junction bases unmatched: 7. Here the CDR3 reads CASSYPRQGYTEAFF. The CDR3 DNA follows: TGTGCCAGCAGTTACCCTCGACAGGGGTACACTGAAGCTTTCTTT.

Sample share makes this clone medium-sized (0.01 to 0.1%). The chain recombines TRBV28 with TRBJ1-2; TRBD1 aligns across 12 bases. The germline V gene encodes CDR1 MDHEN and CDR2 SYDVKM. CDR3 length: 16 residues. J gave up 7 bases and V 3 bases, and 9 bases lay outside the gene matches. This CDR3 is CASSFGKGQGAVGYTF. The DNA for the CDR3 is TGTGCCAGCAGTTTCGGGAAGGGACAGGGGGCAGTTGGCTACACCTTC.

By proportion, this clone is medium-sized. The chain recombines TRBV11-3 with TRBJ1-5, with a possible D match to TRBD1 (5 bases). Trimming took off 7 bases at V and 3 bases at J, with 13 bases between the two ends. This CDR3 has 14 amino acids. From germline, CDR1 is SGHNT and CDR2 YENEEA. DNA for the CDR3: TGTGCCAGCAATCCAGGGAACCCCAATCAGCCCCAGCATTTT. Translated, it gives CASNPGNPNQPQHF.

Of note for this clone: One junction end does not reproduce the germline sequence, and a read error may be involved. The chain employs TRBV9 and TRBJ1-1; D may be TRBD1 (6 bases). In germline, CDR1 is SGDLS, CDR2 YYNGEE. The CDR3 extends over 14 amino acids. CDR3 in amino acids: CASSSGTGRTEVFF. DNA for the CDR3: TGTGCCAGCAGCTCCGGAACAGGGCGGACTGAAGTTTTCTTT.

The chain combines TRBV23-1 with TRBJ2-1; either TRBD1 or TRBD2 may supply D (6 bases each). TRBV23-1 is an open reading frame whose function is uncertain. Trimming removed 6 bases at V and 16 bases at J, with 22 bases between. The CDR3 totals 13 residues. The CDR3 nucleotides read TGCGCCAGCAGCCAAGATCGGGGGCAGCGCTCATTCTTC. It translates to CASSQDRGQRSFF.

V and J are TRBV10-3 and TRBJ1-5; D unclear. V shed 0 bases and J shed 4 bases, with 10 bases lying between them. The CDR3 runs 15 residues. Germline V lookup: CDR1 ENHRY, CDR2 SYGVKD. CDR3 region: CAISESGQLNQPQHF. The DNA for the CDR3 is TGTGCCATCAGTGAGTCGGGCCAGTTAAATCAGCCCCAGCATTTT.

This clone was recorded a few times. V is TRBV27 and J is TRBJ1-5; a weak D match, TRBD1 (6 bases). Trimming took off 4 bases at V and 4 bases at J, with 17 bases between the two ends. The V gene's germline CDR1 is MNHEY and CDR2 SMNVEV (reference sequence). This CDR3 contains 16 residues. CDR3 amino acids: CASSSLGGGINQPQHF. Written as DNA, the CDR3 is TGTGCCAGCAGTTCCCTCGGCGGGGGCATAAATCAGCCCCAGCATTTT.

This chain connects TRBV7-2 to TRBJ1-5; 7 bases fit TRBD1. CDR1 is SGHTA and CDR2 is FQGNSA in the germline V gene. V lost 6 bases to trimming and J lost 7 bases; unmatched junction nucleotides: 6. The CDR3 runs 13 residues. DNA of the CDR3: TGTGCCAGCAGTTACCGACAGGGACAGCCCCAGCATTTT. It encodes CASSYRQGQPQHF. The full variable domain, completed using reference TRBV7-2 and TRBJ1-5, is GAGVSQSPSNKVTEKGKDVELRCDPISGHTALYWYRQSLGQGLEFLIYFQGNSAPDKSGLPSDRFSAERTGGSVSTLTIQRTQQEDSAVYLCASSYRQGQPQHFGDGTRLSIL.

The chain is built from TRBV9 and TRBJ1-6; 7 bases agree with TRBD1. This CDR3 is 16 amino acids long. Germline CDR1 reads SGDLS; CDR2 reads YYNGEE. After removal of 4 bases from V and 0 bases from J, the junction contained 4 bases not matched to a gene. CDR3 amino acids: CASSPQGSSYNSPLHF. CDR3 nucleotides: TGTGCCAGCAGCCCACAGGGGAGCTCCTATAATTCACCCCTCCACTTT.

This sequence joins TRBV18 and TRBJ1-1; D gene unclear. Germline V gene lookup returns CDR1 KGHSH and CDR2 LQKENI. This CDR3 region has 15 residues. V lost 4 bases to trimming and J lost 3 bases, with 15 bases between them. The CDR3 nucleotides are TGTGCCAGCTCACAAGAAAACACGGGGTACACTGAAGCTTTCTTT. Its protein is CASSQENTGYTEAFF. Together with reference TRBV18 and TRBJ1-1, the CDR3 gives the full variable domain: NAGVMQNPRHLVRRRGQEARLRCSPMKGHSHVYWYRQLPEEGLKFMVYLQKENIIDESGMPKERFSAEFPKEGPSILRIQQVVRGDSAAYFCASSQENTGYTEAFFGQGTRLTVV.

The V and J genes are TRBV11-3 and TRBJ2-1; 12 bases map to TRBD2. Unmatched junction bases numbered 7, after V lost 4 bases and J lost 9 bases. The CDR3 is made up of 15 amino acids. The germline V gene has CDR1 SGHNT and CDR2 YENEEA. The CDR3 loop is CASSSPGLAGSEQFF. CDR3 DNA sequence: TGTGCCAGCAGCTCTCCGGGACTAGCGGGTTCTGAGCAGTTCTTC.

The rearrangement uses TRBV6-7 and TRBJ2-7; tentatively, D is TRBD2 (5 bases). TRBV6-7 is an ORF for which the function is uncertain. Trimming removed 4 bases at V and 6 bases at J, with 13 bases between. The CDR3 extends over 13 amino acids. In DNA, the CDR3 is TGTGCCAGCAGTTGCCAGGAGGCCTTCGAGCAGTACTTC. It codes for CASSCQEAFEQYF.

This clone qualifies as medium-sized. The chain recombines TRBV11-3 with TRBJ1-4, with a tentative D call TRBD1 (6 bases). Trimming removed 2 bases from V and 10 bases from J, with 14 bases in between. Germline V lookup: CDR1 SGHNT, CDR2 YENEEA. CDR3 size: 14 residues. CDR3 DNA: TGTGCCAGCAGCTTAAAGGGGGAGGGCGGAAAACTGTTTTTT. Translating it yields CASSLKGEGGKLFF.

This clone was detected a few times. The chain is built from TRBV6-8 and TRBJ1-5; weak D call: TRBD1 (5 bases). Germline values: CDR1 MNHGY, CDR2 SAAAGT. The CDR3 has 13 residues. Trimming shortened V by 1 base and J by 15 bases, and 16 bases separated the two germline ends. CDR3 DNA sequence: TGTGCCAGCAGTTACTATGTGGACACGCGTCCGCATTTT. It yields the protein CASSYYVDTRPHF.

The chain carries TRBV18 and TRBJ1-4; the D is unclear. Germline CDR1 and CDR2: KGHSH and LQKENI. V was cut by 1 base and J by 0 bases, with 9 bases left in between. The CDR3 consists of 16 residues. The DNA for the CDR3 is TGTGCCAGCTCACCACGCGGCGGCCCAACTAATGAAAAACTGTTTTTT. Translated: CASSPRGGPTNEKLFF.

The chain has TRBV30 and TRBJ1-1, with D possibly matching TRBD1 (6 bases). From germline, CDR1 is GTSNPN and CDR2 SVGIG (reference sequence). The V gene lost 0 bases and the J gene lost 12 bases, with 20 bases spanning the gap. There are 14 residues in the CDR3. Here the CDR3 reads CAWSVQGGNGVTFF. As DNA, the CDR3 is TGTGCCTGGAGTGTACAGGGTGGGAACGGGGTAACTTTCTTT. The full variable domain, its missing parts supplied by reference TRBV30 and TRBJ1-1, is SQTIHQWPATLVQPVGSPLSLECTVEGTSNPNLYWYRQAAGRGLQLLFYSVGIGQISSEVPQNLSASRPQDRQFILSSKKLLLSDSGFYLCAWSVQGGNGVTFFGQGTRLTVV.

The chain has TRBV6-8 and TRBJ1-1; the match to TRBD1 covers 8 bases. Germline CDR1 and CDR2: MNHGY and SAAAGT. Germline trimming cut 7 bases from V and 6 bases from J; bases unmatched to any gene: 10. The length of the CDR3 is 14 residues. The CDR3 DNA reads as TGTGCCAGCACCCCGGACAGGGTCGTCGCTGAAGCTTTCTTT. It is translated as CASTPDRVVAEAFF.

Many counts were recorded for this clone. The chain has TRBV6-8 and TRBJ1-5; D possibly corresponds to TRBD1 (5 bases). Germline lookup yields CDR1 MNHGY and CDR2 SAAAGT. The CDR3 totals 16 residues. V was clipped by 5 bases and J by 2 bases, with 16 bases between them. The CDR3 DNA is TGTGCCAGCAGTCCCGGCTCAGGGTTCGGCAATCAGCCCCAGCATTTT. Amino acids: CASSPGSGFGNQPQHF.

This clone was seen repeatedly, ten times or more. This sequence joins TRBV4-1 and TRBJ1-2; 8 nucleotides align to TRBD1. The J segment lost 3 bases and the V segment lost 4 bases, leaving 10 bases of the junction unmatched. The CDR3 loop spans 16 amino acids. The germline V gene has CDR1 MGHRA and CDR2 YSYEKL. CDR3 in DNA: TGCGCCAGCAGCCTCGGGACAGGAGAGGTTGACTATGGCTACACCTTC. Amino acids: CASSLGTGEVDYGYTF.

This clone has only a few counts. This chain joins TRBV11-3 and TRBJ1-5; 7 bases are a match to TRBD1. The V and J ends lost 4 bases and 2 bases, in that order; junction bases with no gene match: 5. This CDR3 contains 15 residues. CDR1 and CDR2 from the germline V gene are SGHNT and YENEEA. The CDR3 loop reads CASSSITGGNQPQHF. The CDR3 DNA reads as TGTGCCAGCAGCTCCATAACAGGGGGCAATCAGCCCCAGCATTTT.

The chain has TRBV11-3 and TRBJ2-6; perhaps TRBD2 as D (5 bases). The germline V gene has CDR1 SGHNT and CDR2 YENEEA. The CDR3 is 15 amino acids. V shed 2 bases and J shed 1 base, with 6 bases lying between them. CDR3 protein: CASSLTGSGANVLTF. The CDR3 nucleotides are TGTGCCAGCAGCTTAACGGGATCTGGGGCCAACGTCCTGACTTTC.

This clone was seen a few times. The rearrangement joins TRBV6-8 to TRBJ2-1, with TRBD2 matching over 9 bases. The CDR3 has 16 amino acids. The J segment lost 10 bases and the V segment lost 6 bases, leaving 16 bases of the junction unmatched. The germline gives CDR1 MNHGY, CDR2 SAAAGT. The CDR3 sequence is CASSRQAGGSWREQFF. Written as DNA, the CDR3 is TGTGCCAGCAGCCGACAAGCGGGGGGCTCTTGGCGGGAGCAGTTCTTC.

This chain joins TRBV18 and TRBJ2-1, with 7 nucleotides matching TRBD2. The trim removed 1 base at V and 6 bases at J, leaving 6 bases unmatched. The CDR3 has 15 amino acids. Per germline, CDR1 KGHSH and CDR2 LQKENI. The CDR3 spells CASSPLAGDFNEQFF. For the CDR3, the DNA is TGTGCCAGCTCACCACTGGCGGGGGATTTCAATGAGCAGTTCTTC.

This clone was recorded a few times. The chain employs TRBV28 and TRBJ2-1; no reliable D call. Trimming cost V 2 bases and J 9 bases, with 11 bases left between them. Looked up from germline, CDR1 is MDHEN and CDR2 is SYDVKM. The CDR3 sequence is 13 residues long. The CDR3 loop reads CASSLGVLIEQFF. CDR3 bases: TGTGCCAGCAGTTTAGGGGTGTTGATTGAGCAGTTCTTC.

The genes are TRBV30 and TRBJ1-5, with D hard to call. The germline V and J ends were trimmed by 1 base and 5 bases, with 12 bases remaining between them. CDR1 is GTSNPN, CDR2 SVGIG, per germline (reference sequence). The CDR3 consists of 14 residues. Here the CDR3 reads CAWSAGGRHQPQHF. The CDR3 DNA reads as TGTGCCTGGAGTGCAGGAGGCAGGCATCAGCCCCAGCATTTT.

The chain has TRBV12-5 and TRBJ1-4; TRBD1 matches 9 bases. Germline V gene lookup returns CDR1 LGHNT and CDR2 FRNRAP. This CDR3 is built from 15 residues. The CDR3 region is CASKLQGAISEKLFF. The CDR3 nucleotides read TGTGCCAGCAAATTACAGGGGGCGATCTCCGAAAAACTGTTTTTT. Complete variable domain (other parts from reference TRBV12-5 and TRBJ1-4): DARVTQTPRHKVTEMGQEVTMRCQPILGHNTVFWYRQTMMQGLELLAYFRNRAPLDDSGMPKDRFSAEMPDATLATLKIQPSEPRDSAVYFCASKLQGAISEKLFFGSGTQLSVL.